The 7 T cell receptor beta chains given below trace back to one sample, sequenced in a study of OX40 agonist ivuxolimab in advanced cancers. Using immunoSEQ multiplex PCR, the repertoire was profiled, and TCRdb retains in-frame clones only, with some absent. The sample has 90,000 to 100,000 clones; approximately 90% are singletons. The starting material was CD4+ or CD8+ T cells sorted from blood, obtained in a trial of the OX40 agonist ivuxolimab. These TCRs come from an adult with an advanced solid tumor such as melanoma, head and neck, liver or kidney cancer.

The chain carries TRBV6-4 and TRBJ2-1; 9 bases align to TRBD2. Trimming cost V 2 bases and J 0 bases; bases outside gene matches: 5. CDR1 is MRHNA, CDR2 SNTAGT, per germline. The CDR3 runs to 17 residues. This CDR3 reads CASSDGSGGGSYNEQFF. For the CDR3, the DNA is TGTGCCAGCAGTGACGGTAGCGGGGGAGGCTCCTACAATGAGCAGTTCTTC.

The chain is built from TRBV11-2 and TRBJ2-7; 12 nucleotides agree with TRBD2. This CDR3 is built from 15 residues. V lost 6 bases and J lost 2; bases outside the gene matches: 5. The germline V gene has CDR1 SGHAT and CDR2 FQNNGV. The CDR3 here is CASSPLAGGPYEQYF. CDR3 DNA sequence: TGTGCCAGCAGTCCGCTAGCGGGGGGGCCCTACGAGCAGTACTTC.

The V and J genes are TRBV29-1 and TRBJ1-4; D unresolved. Germline CDR1 SQVTM, CDR2 ANQGSEA. This CDR3 is built from 11 residues. V shed 2 bases and J shed 10 bases, with 8 bases lying between them. In DNA, the CDR3 is TGCAGCGTTGAATTCGCCGGAAAACTGTTTTTT. This codes for CSVEFAGKLFF.

The chain carries TRBV14 and TRBJ2-1; D not resolved. Germline V lookup: CDR1 SGHDN, CDR2 FVKESK. CDR3 length equals 18 residues. V shed 4 bases and J shed 0 bases, with 19 bases lying between them. Here the CDR3 DNA reads TGTGCCAGCAGCCCGCTGTCCGGCCGTTTAAGCTCCTACAATGAGCAGTTCTTC. This translates into CASSPLSGRLSSYNEQFF. The complete variable domain, with remaining parts taken from reference TRBV14 and TRBJ2-1, reads EAGVTQFPSHSVIEKGQTVTLRCDPISGHDNLYWYRRVMGKEIKFLLHFVKESKQDESGMPNNRFLAERTGGTYSTLKVQPAELEDSGVYFCASSPLSGRLSSYNEQFFGPGTRLTVL.

The rearrangement uses TRBV21-1 and TRBJ2-5. TRBV21-1 is tagged as a pseudogene. The CDR3 runs 13 residues. This CDR3 reads CASSKEAGETQYF. Written as DNA, the CDR3 is TGTGCCAGCAGCAAAGAGGCTGGAGAGACCCAGTACTTC.

CDR3: CASTLGGSGANVLTF. CDR3 in DNA: TGTGCCAGCACCCTGGGGGGTTCTGGGGCCAACGTCCTGACTTTC. V and J are TRBV28 and TRBJ2-6; maybe TRBD2 (6 bases). The CDR3 has 15 residues. From germline, CDR1 is MDHEN and CDR2 SYDVKM. The V end lost 7 bases, the J end lost 1 base, and 11 bases lay between the germline ends. The variable domain in full, completed from reference TRBV28 and TRBJ2-6, reads DVKVTQSSRYLVKRTGEKVFLECVQDMDHENMFWYRQDPGLGLRLIYFSYDVKMKEKGDIPEGYSVSREKKERFSLILESASTNQTSMYLCASTLGGSGANVLTFGAGSRLTVL.

The rearrangement uses TRBV7-8 and TRBJ1-6; 10 bases agree with TRBD1. J lost 9 bases, V lost 5 bases, and 7 bases had no gene match. Germline V gives CDR1 SGHVS, CDR2 FQNEAQ. This CDR3 is 15 amino acids long. The CDR3 bases are TGTGCCAGCAGCGCCCCGGGACAGGGGATTTCACCCCTCCACTTT. This codes for CASSAPGQGISPLHF.